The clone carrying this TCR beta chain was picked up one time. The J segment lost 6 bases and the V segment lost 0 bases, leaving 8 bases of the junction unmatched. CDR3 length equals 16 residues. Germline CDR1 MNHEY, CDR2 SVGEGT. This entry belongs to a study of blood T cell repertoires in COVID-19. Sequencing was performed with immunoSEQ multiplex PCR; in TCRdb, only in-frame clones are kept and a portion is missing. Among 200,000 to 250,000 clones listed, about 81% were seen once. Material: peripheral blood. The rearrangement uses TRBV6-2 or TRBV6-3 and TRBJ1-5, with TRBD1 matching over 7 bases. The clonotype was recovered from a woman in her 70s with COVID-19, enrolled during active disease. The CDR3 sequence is CASSYSSNRGGQPQHF. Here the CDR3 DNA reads TGTGCCAGCAGTTACTCGTCCAACAGGGGAGGTCAGCCCCAGCATTTT.